The rows below give T cell receptor beta chains drawn from one sample of a study of shared clonotypes between healthy human individuals. Produced via immunoSEQ multiplex PCR; TCRdb's table is partial and in-frame only. Among roughly 1,800,000 clones listed, roughly 94% were seen once. The sequencing input was naive CD8+ T cells sorted from blood. The receptors come from a man in his late teens or twenties in good health. Both conserved end residues are part of each CDR3. D genes are given only for firm matches.

>TRBV7-2|TRBJ2-1|TRBD2|18
CASSLVLAGGRGNNEQFF
>TRBV28|TRBJ1-4|NA|13
CASSSTAGEKLFF
>TRBV6-1|TRBJ2-7|TRBD2|12
CATIAGAYEQYF
>TRBV5-6|TRBJ1-4|NA|16
CASSLTGVRGNEKLFF
>TRBV29-1|TRBJ2-1|NA|14
CSVEYSLAYNEQFF
>TRBV2|TRBJ1-3|NA|15
CASSVNGISGNTIYF
>TRBV4-1|TRBJ2-7|TRBD1|14
CASSTRQGLYEQYF
>TRBV28|TRBJ1-5|NA|16
CASSPLGGEINQPQHF
>TRBV9|TRBJ2-2|TRBD2|20
CASSVALGSSGRAVTGELFF
>TRBV6-6|TRBJ2-5|NA|13
CASSPGLRETQYF
>TRBV10-2|TRBJ1-1|NA|15
CASSFQRFMNTEAFF
>TRBV5-8|TRBJ2-7|NA|11
CASTLGHEQYF
>TRBV4-1|TRBJ2-5|NA|16
CASSQASWGAVETQYF
>TRBV5-6|TRBJ2-7|NA|13
CASSLRDGYEQYF
>TRBV7-9|TRBJ1-4|NA|12
CASSSQNEKLFF
>TRBV27|TRBJ1-5|NA|14
CASSLLGGVWPQHF
>TRBV10-2|TRBJ2-2|NA|13
CASSVGVTGELFF
>TRBV5-8|TRBJ1-5|NA|12
CASAGYNQPQHF
>TRBV10-3|TRBJ2-7|TRBD2|17
CAISDLPTSGPSYEQYF
>TRBV4-1|TRBJ1-1|NA|15
CASSHSGGRDTEAFF
>TRBV29-1|TRBJ2-5|TRBD2|15
CSVEEASGMQETQYF
>TRBV11-2|TRBJ2-7|NA|15
CASSPDGGNSYEQYF
>TRBV28|TRBJ2-7|NA|12
CASSLGTYEQYF
>TRBV14|TRBJ2-7|NA|17
CASSRLEGASGTYEQYF
>TRBV4-1|TRBJ2-1|TRBD2|18
CASSQDKSGLAGDNEQFF